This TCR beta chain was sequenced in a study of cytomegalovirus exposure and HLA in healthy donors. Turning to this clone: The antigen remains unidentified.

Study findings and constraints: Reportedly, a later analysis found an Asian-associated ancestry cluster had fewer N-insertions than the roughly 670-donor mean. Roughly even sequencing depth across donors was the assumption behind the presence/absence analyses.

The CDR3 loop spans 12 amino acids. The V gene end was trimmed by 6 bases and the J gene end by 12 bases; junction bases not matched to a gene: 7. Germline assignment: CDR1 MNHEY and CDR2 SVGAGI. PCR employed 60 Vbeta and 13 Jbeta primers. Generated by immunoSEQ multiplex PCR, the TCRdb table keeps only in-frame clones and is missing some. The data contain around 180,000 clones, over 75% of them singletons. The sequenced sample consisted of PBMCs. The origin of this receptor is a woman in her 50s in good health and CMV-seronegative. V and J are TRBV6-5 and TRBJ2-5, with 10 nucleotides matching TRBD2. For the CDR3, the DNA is TGTGCCAGCAGGGGGCTAGCGGGGGCGGAGTACTTC. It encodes CASRGLAGAEYF.